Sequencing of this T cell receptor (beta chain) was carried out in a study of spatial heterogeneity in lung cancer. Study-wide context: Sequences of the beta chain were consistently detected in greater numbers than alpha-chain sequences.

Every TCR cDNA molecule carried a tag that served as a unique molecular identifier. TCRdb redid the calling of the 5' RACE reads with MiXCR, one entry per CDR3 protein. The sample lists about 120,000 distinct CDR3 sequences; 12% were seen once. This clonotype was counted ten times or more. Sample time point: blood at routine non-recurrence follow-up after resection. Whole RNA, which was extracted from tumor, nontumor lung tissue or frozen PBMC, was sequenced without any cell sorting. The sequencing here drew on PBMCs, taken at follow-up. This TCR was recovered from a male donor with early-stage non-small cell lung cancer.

The DNA for the CDR3 is TGTGCCAGTGGGACGCCACTTTTTAATACGCAGTATTTT. Translated: CASGTPLFNTQYF. This chain uses TRBV6-6 with TRBJ2-3; D possibly matches TRBD1 or TRBD2 (5 bases each). Trimming pared 9 bases from V and 7 bases from J, leaving 17 bases between. CDR3 length: 13 residues. Germline V CDR1 and CDR2: MNHNY, SVGAGI (reference sequence).